The 32 T cell receptor beta chains presented below share a single source sample, sequenced in a study of radiotherapy plus CTLA-4 blockade in lung cancer (dated by TCRdb to the late 2010s). Library preparation employed the immunoSEQ multiplex PCR assay. Drawn from immuneACCESS, this table holds only the in-frame rearrangements with V and J called that TCRdb kept. Clones are partly lost; checked studies trace under half to an unresolved V gene and leave the rest unexplained. This sample is represented by roughly 59,000 clones; about 70% of them were singletons. The ten biggest clones cover around 8.3% of the sample. Sequenced material: peripheral blood, taken from a patient treated with radiotherapy plus ipilimumab. These receptors were taken from a human donor with non-small cell lung cancer whose response to radiotherapy plus ipilimumab could not be evaluated.

The table lists this clone with a few counts. The chain links TRBV10-3 to TRBJ2-7; a weak D match, TRBD2 (7 bases). Trimming took off 6 bases at V and 3 bases at J, with 15 bases between the two ends. This CDR3 contains 14 residues. CDR1 ENHRY and CDR2 SYGVKD come from the germline V gene. The CDR3: CAIRGGDTGYEQYF. The CDR3 coding sequence is TGTGCCATCAGAGGGGGGGACACGGGCTACGAGCAGTACTTC.

This chain links TRBV29-1 with TRBJ1-2, with D tentatively TRBD1 (6 bases). Germline-derived CDR1 and CDR2 are SQVTM and ANQGSEA. This CDR3 spans 14 amino acids. V shed 1 base and J shed 3 bases, with 12 bases lying between them. In DNA, the CDR3 is TGCAGCGTTGAAGGTGGTGGGGGCGACTATGGCTACACCTTC. Its protein is CSVEGGGGDYGYTF.

V and J are TRBV11-2 and TRBJ2-1, with TRBD2 matching 8 bases. V shed 6 bases, J shed 8 bases, and the junction held 6 bases outside the gene matches. Per the germline V gene, CDR1 is SGHAT and CDR2 is FQNNGV. This CDR3 has 13 amino acids. The CDR3 region has the DNA TGTGCCAGCAGACGTAGCGGGACCGATGAGCAGTTCTTC. Translation gives CASRRSGTDEQFF.

A remark on this clone: Other nucleotide sequences from this sample produce the same CDR3. This chain links TRBV6-5 with TRBJ2-6; TRBD1 might be the D (6 bases). V shed 2 bases and J shed 8 bases, with 13 bases lying between them. This CDR3 comprises 15 residues. Germline CDR1 is MNHEY and CDR2 is SVGAGI. The CDR3 sequence is CASSYGQGFTNVLTF. CDR3 DNA: TGTGCCAGCAGTTACGGGCAGGGGTTTACCAACGTCCTGACTTTC.

This sequence joins TRBV29-1 and TRBJ1-4; 7 nucleotides agree with TRBD1. Trimming at V came to 6 bases and at J to 8 bases, leaving 12 bases not matched to a gene. Germline V gives CDR1 SQVTM, CDR2 ANQGSEA. The CDR3 runs 14 residues. Written as DNA, the CDR3 is TGCAGCGTCCTCCTTTTTACAGGGGTAGAAAAACTGTTTTTT. As protein: CSVLLFTGVEKLFF.

This rearrangement joins TRBV15 to TRBJ2-3; the match to TRBD2 covers 11 bases. Germline V gives CDR1 LNHNV, CDR2 YYDKDF (reference sequence). The V segment lost 2 bases and the J segment 2 bases; nucleotides outside the gene matches: 9. There are 18 residues in the CDR3. Here the CDR3 DNA reads TGTGCCACCAGCAGATACCCCCTACTAGCGGGAGACACAGATACGCAGTATTTT. Translating gives CATSRYPLLAGDTDTQYF.

The chain combines TRBV13 with TRBJ2-7; 8 positions agree with TRBD1. The CDR3 sequence is 14 residues long. Germline CDR1 PRHDT, CDR2 FYEKMQ (reference sequence). V gave up 0 bases and J gave up 3 bases; unmatched junction bases: 1. CDR3 coding DNA: TGTGCCAGCAGCTTAGGAGGACAGGGCTACGAGCAGTACTTC. It codes for CASSLGGQGYEQYF.

CDR3 in amino acids: CASMGERGEQYF. CDR3 nucleotide sequence: TGTGCCAGCATGGGCGAGCGGGGCGAGCAGTACTTC. The chain is built from TRBV2 and TRBJ2-7, with 7 bases that match TRBD2. Germline V gene sequence: CDR1 SNHLY, CDR2 FYNNEI. V lost 7 bases to trimming and J lost 6 bases; unmatched junction nucleotides: 6. The CDR3 is 12 amino acids.

The V call is TRBV19, the J call TRBJ1-1, with D maybe TRBD1 (5 bases). Germline V CDR1 and CDR2: LNHDA, SQIVND (reference sequence). Trimming stripped 3 bases from V and 5 bases from J, with 13 bases between. The CDR3 is 14 residues long. CDR3 nucleotide sequence: TGTGCCAGTAGTATCGTCGGGGGTGCTACTGAAGCTTTCTTT. Protein sequence: CASSIVGGATEAFF.

The chain recombines TRBV15 with TRBJ2-5; a possible D gene is TRBD2 (6 bases). Germline lookup yields CDR1 LNHNV and CDR2 YYDKDF (reference sequence). The CDR3 totals 18 residues. V lost 2 bases and J 1 base, leaving 20 bases between the germline ends. Written as DNA, the CDR3 is TGTGCCACCAGCAGAAGACTGATCGGACTACTCTTCCAAGAGACCCAGTACTTC. It translates to CATSRRLIGLLFQETQYF.

V usage is TRBV18 and J usage is TRBJ1-1, with D uncertain. CDR1 is KGHSH, CDR2 LQKENI, per germline. Between the trimmed V and J ends, which lost 3 bases and 0 bases, there was a span of 5 bases. This CDR3 region has 13 residues. CDR3 in DNA: TGTGCCAGCTCACCGGCCGTGAACACTGAAGCTTTCTTT. As protein: CASSPAVNTEAFF.

This clone was seen more than once but under ten times. This chain uses TRBV27 with TRBJ1-1, with TRBD1 as a possible D gene (5 bases). The CDR3 totals 14 residues. The germline CDR1 and CDR2 sequences are MNHEY and SMNVEV (reference sequence). V lost 5 bases and J lost 4, with 14 bases in between. This chain's CDR3 is CASSIGTRGTEAFF. CDR3 in DNA: TGTGCCAGCAGTATAGGGACTCGTGGCACTGAAGCTTTCTTT.

This chain links TRBV19 with TRBJ2-3; 8 positions agree with TRBD2. With V trimmed by 5 bases and J by 0 bases, 7 bases remained unmatched. The CDR3 is 16 amino acids. Germline assignment: CDR1 LNHDA and CDR2 SQIVND (reference sequence). The CDR3 DNA follows: TGTGCCAGTAGTCGAGCGGGGGACGCTAGCACAGATACGCAGTATTTT. Translation: CASSRAGDASTDTQYF.

The chain recombines TRBV5-1 with TRBJ2-3; D gene uncertain. This CDR3 has 15 amino acids. Trimming cost V 0 bases and J 0 bases, with 8 bases left between them. Germline CDR1 SGHRS, CDR2 YFSETQ. The CDR3 DNA follows: TGCGCCAGCAGCTTGGTGGGCGATAGCACAGATACGCAGTATTTT. This translates into CASSLVGDSTDTQYF.

The chain has TRBV7-6 and TRBJ2-5; 8 bases are shared with TRBD2. Per germline, CDR1 SGHVS and CDR2 FNYEAQ. This CDR3 spans 16 amino acids. With 2 bases clipped from V and 4 bases from J, the junction kept 9 bases outside the gene matches. CDR3 in amino acids: CASSLWSPGGTETQYF. The CDR3 coding sequence is TGTGCCAGCAGCTTATGGTCTCCGGGAGGGACAGAGACCCAGTACTTC. Full variable domain (missing parts from reference TRBV7-6 and TRBJ2-5): GAGVSQSPRYKVTKRGQDVALRCDPISGHVSLYWYRQALGQGPEFLTYFNYEAQQDKSGLPNDRFSAERPEGSISTLTIQRTEQRDSAMYRCASSLWSPGGTETQYFGPGTRLLVL.

This clone was recorded only once. V and J are TRBV9 and TRBJ1-2, with D maybe TRBD1 (6 bases). CDR1 SGDLS and CDR2 YYNGEE come from the germline V gene. CDR3 length: 13 amino acids. V dropped 1 base and J dropped 4 bases, with 8 bases sitting between them. The CDR3 reads CASSVQQGYGYTF. The CDR3, as DNA: TGTGCCAGCAGCGTACAACAGGGCTATGGCTACACCTTC.

The table lists this clone with a few counts. The chain recombines TRBV5-1 with TRBJ1-1; tentatively, D is TRBD1 (6 bases). Looked up from germline, CDR1 is SGHRS and CDR2 is YFSETQ. CDR3 size: 15 residues. Trimming took 4 bases from V and 0 from J, leaving 13 bases between them. CDR3 protein: CASSLRGGMNTEAFF. The CDR3 region has the DNA TGCGCCAGCAGCCTGAGGGGGGGAATGAACACTGAAGCTTTCTTT.

The CDR3 region is CASSLGGGYGYTF. CDR3 nucleotide sequence: TGCGCCAGCAGCTTGGGAGGGGGTTATGGCTACACCTTC. This chain uses TRBV5-1 with TRBJ1-2, with D maybe TRBD1 (6 bases). CDR1 is SGHRS, CDR2 YFSETQ, per germline. The V end lost 0 bases, the J end lost 5 bases, and 8 bases lay between the germline ends. The CDR3 sequence is 13 residues long. The variable domain in full, completed from reference TRBV5-1 and TRBJ1-2, reads KAGVTQTPRYLIKTRGQQVTLSCSPISGHRSVSWYQQTPGQGLQFLFEYFSETQRNKGNFPGRFSGRQFSNSRSEMNVSTLELGDSALYLCASSLGGGYGYTFGSGTRLTVV.

This rearrangement joins TRBV2 to TRBJ2-5, with 8 bases fitting TRBD2. Germline V gene data show CDR1 as SNHLY and CDR2 as FYNNEI. The trim removed 8 bases at V and 4 bases at J, leaving 3 bases unmatched. The length of the CDR3 is 12 residues. In DNA form, the CDR3 reads TGTGCCAGCGACCGGGAGGGAGAGACCCAGTACTTC. Protein: CASDREGETQYF.

The V call is TRBV4-3, the J call TRBJ1-6, with TRBD1 matching over 7 bases. Trimming at V came to 4 bases and at J to 7 bases, leaving 10 bases not matched to a gene. Germline lookup yields CDR1 LGHNA and CDR2 YSLEER. The CDR3 is made up of 16 amino acids. The CDR3 here is CASSPETGMSNSPLHF. The CDR3 DNA reads TGCGCCAGCAGCCCTGAGACAGGGATGAGCAATTCACCCCTCCACTTT.

V and J are TRBV18 and TRBJ2-7; perhaps TRBD1 as D (5 bases). The CDR3 spans 14 residues. Germline V CDR1 and CDR2: KGHSH, LQKENI. The V end lost 5 bases, the J end lost 3 bases, and 14 bases lay between the germline ends. CDR3 protein: CASSNGWGHYEQYF. The CDR3 coding sequence is TGTGCCAGCTCAAACGGGTGGGGCCACTACGAGCAGTACTTC. The entire variable domain, with the rest obtained from reference TRBV18 and TRBJ2-7, is as follows: NAGVMQNPRHLVRRRGQEARLRCSPMKGHSHVYWYRQLPEEGLKFMVYLQKENIIDESGMPKERFSAEFPKEGPSILRIQQVVRGDSAAYFCASSNGWGHYEQYFGPGTRLTVT.

V usage is TRBV19 and J usage is TRBJ1-5; D possibly corresponds to TRBD1 (6 bases). The V end lost 10 bases, the J end lost 1 base, and 14 bases lay between the germline ends. The CDR3 extends over 14 amino acids. Germline-derived CDR1 and CDR2 are LNHDA and SQIVND (reference sequence). For the CDR3, the DNA is TGTGCCACACGCAGGGGAACCAGCAATCAGCCCCAGCATTTT. Amino acids: CATRRGTSNQPQHF. The variable domain in full, completed from reference TRBV19 and TRBJ1-5, reads DGGITQSPKYLFRKEGQNVTLSCEQNLNHDAMYWYRQDPGQGLRLIYYSQIVNDFQKGDIAEGYSVSREKKESFPLTVTSAQKNPTAFYLCATRRGTSNQPQHFGDGTRLSIL.

This chain connects TRBV5-1 to TRBJ1-4; 9 positions match TRBD1. The germline CDR1 and CDR2 sequences are SGHRS and YFSETQ. The CDR3 contains 15 residues. After removal of 4 bases from V and 11 bases from J, the junction contained 12 bases not matched to a gene. Here the CDR3 reads CASSPETGGGNKLFF. CDR3 coding DNA: TGCGCCAGCAGCCCGGAGACAGGGGGAGGGAATAAACTGTTTTTT.

This chain links TRBV6-1 with TRBJ2-2; 7 positions match TRBD2. CDR3 length: 17 amino acids. V shed 4 bases and J 7 bases; nucleotides not matched to a gene: 15. CDR1 and CDR2 from the germline V gene are MNHNS and SASEGT. For the CDR3, the DNA is TGTGCCAGCAGTGTCCCTGGAGGGAGGGCCGGTATCGGGGAGCTGTTTTTT. The encoded protein is CASSVPGGRAGIGELFF.

The V call is TRBV6-5, the J call TRBJ1-1; no clear D gene. Looked up from germline, CDR1 is MNHEY and CDR2 is SVGAGI. Between the trimmed V and J ends, which lost 2 bases and 5 bases, there was a span of 6 bases. This CDR3 has 12 residues. DNA of the CDR3: TGTGCCAGCAGTTACGGAGAAACTGAAGCTTTCTTT. Translated: CASSYGETEAFF.

The chain recombines TRBV6-1 with TRBJ2-3, with 12 bases lining up with TRBD1. Per the germline V gene, CDR1 is MNHNS and CDR2 is SASEGT. The CDR3 covers 17 residues. The ends lost 2 bases at V and 7 bases at J; junction bases unmatched: 10. CDR3 bases: TGTGCCAGCAGTGAAAGAGGGTCGGGACAGGGGGCGAATACGCAGTATTTT. It translates to CASSERGSGQGANTQYF.

This clone was seen a few times. The rearrangement links TRBV10-3 to TRBJ1-1; perhaps TRBD1 as D (5 bases). Germline CDR1 and CDR2: ENHRY and SYGVKD. The CDR3 consists of 13 residues. The V and J ends lost 3 bases and 7 bases respectively, with 12 bases between them. CDR3 protein: CAISDRVSDEAFF. CDR3 sequence (DNA): TGTGCCATCAGTGACAGGGTCAGCGATGAAGCTTTCTTT.

The chain combines TRBV29-1 with TRBJ1-2, with D uncertain. This CDR3 comprises 14 residues. Trimming removed 6 bases from V and 5 bases from J, with 19 bases in between. Per germline, CDR1 SQVTM and CDR2 ANQGSEA. DNA for the CDR3: TGCAGCGTCGCCACCCAAGCGGCGGGGTATGGCTACACCTTC. It yields the protein CSVATQAAGYGYTF.

This chain links TRBV5-1 with TRBJ2-1; 8 bases are shared with TRBD1. V dropped 3 bases and J dropped 7; count of bases not matched to a gene: 9. Germline V gene sequence: CDR1 SGHRS, CDR2 YFSETQ. The CDR3 sequence is 15 residues long. The CDR3 DNA follows: TGCGCCAGCAGCTCACAGGGGGGCAGGGGGAATGAGCAGTTCTTC. The encoded protein is CASSSQGGRGNEQFF.

The chain uses TRBV4-2 and TRBJ1-5, with 7 positions matching TRBD1. Germline loops: CDR1 LGHNA, CDR2 YNFKEQ. V lost 2 bases to trimming and J lost 6 bases; unmatched junction nucleotides: 7. This CDR3 is 15 amino acids long. This CDR3 is CASSQTGDAGQPQHF. The CDR3 DNA is TGTGCCAGCAGCCAAACAGGGGACGCTGGTCAGCCCCAGCATTTT.

V and J are TRBV27 and TRBJ1-1, with a weak D call TRBD1 (6 bases). The ends were cut back, 2 bases at V and 0 bases at J, with 7 bases in the middle. The germline V gene encodes CDR1 MNHEY and CDR2 SMNVEV (reference sequence). CDR3 length: 14 residues. The DNA for the CDR3 is TGTGCCAGCAGTTTAAACAGGGTGAACACTGAAGCTTTCTTT. Protein product: CASSLNRVNTEAFF.

This clone has more than one count but fewer than ten. This chain connects TRBV7-8 to TRBJ2-7; possible D gene TRBD1, 5 bases. CDR3 length equals 15 residues. Germline CDR1 is SGHVS and CDR2 is FQNEAQ. Trimming stripped 2 bases from V and 5 bases from J, with 16 bases between. CDR3 sequence: CASSLKYAGIHEQYF. The CDR3 DNA sequence: TGTGCCAGCAGCTTAAAGTACGCAGGGATCCACGAGCAGTACTTC.